These T cell receptor beta chains were read from a single sample in a study of cytomegalovirus exposure and HLA in healthy donors. The data were produced by immunoSEQ multiplex PCR, yet TCRdb's version contains in-frame clones alone and is incomplete. Of 82,000 or so clones in the sample, 85% to 95% were seen once. Sequencing used PBMCs. Source of these receptors: a woman under 30 in good health and CMV-seronegative. Both conserved end residues are trimmed from each CDR3. A D gene is named only where the DNA matches it firmly.

j_call v_call d_call cdr3_aa
TRBJ2-3 TRBV15 NA ATLSPGQLTDTQY
TRBJ1-2 TRBV5-1 NA ASSVDTYGYT
TRBJ2-2 TRBV12-5 NA ASGLVRSGRDTGELF
TRBJ2-6 TRBV5-5 NA ASSGLGAGFVLT
TRBJ2-7 TRBV18 TRBD1 ASSARPGQGAYEQY
TRBJ1-1 TRBV5-1 TRBD1 ASSLDRATEAF
TRBJ2-1 TRBV11-2 NA ASSLVGGGGANEQF
TRBJ2-5 TRBV11-2 TRBD2 ASSPGLAGAGFQETQY
TRBJ1-3 TRBV6-5 NA ASSPGVVGNTIY
TRBJ1-5 TRBV30 NA ASNGPQGQPQH
TRBJ2-7 TRBV27 TRBD2 ASSLSREGTYEQY
TRBJ1-4 TRBV6-1 NA ASSSSPQGFEKLF
TRBJ2-2 TRBV6-4 TRBD1 ASSDSYRGVTGELF
TRBJ1-1 TRBV4-1 TRBD1 ASSQEAGGFTEAF
TRBJ1-2 TRBV29-1 NA SVDRGQGHGYT
TRBJ1-2 TRBV9 NA ASSSRDTYYGYT
TRBJ1-1 TRBV10-1 TRBD1 ASSEGQGEAEAF
TRBJ1-1 TRBV25-1 NA ASSVAGARAF
TRBJ1-1 TRBV6-4 NA ASSEGANTEAF
TRBJ1-1 TRBV6-1 TRBD1 ASSEPWTGGGEAF